These 7 T cell receptor beta chains originate from one sample sequenced in a study of STAT3 mutations in large granular lymphocyte leukemia. Study-wide findings and caveats: At least one immunodominant TCR beta clonotype appeared in every T-cell large granular lymphocyte leukemia patient.

Sequencing used immunoSEQ multiplex PCR; TCRdb keeps in-frame clones, though not all of them. The data hold around 12,000 clones, with 81% observed a single time. These receptors have no identified antigens. Sequenced input: peripheral blood mononuclear cells. These receptors were collected from a man aged 55 to 70 with T-cell large granular lymphocyte leukemia. Some clones in this sample may be carry-over from other donors' samples.

Only a few counts were recorded for this clone. The chain links TRBV30 to TRBJ1-1; a possible D gene is TRBD1 (6 bases). This CDR3 has 15 amino acids. Germline V gene data show CDR1 as GTSNPN and CDR2 as SVGIG (reference sequence). V shed 5 bases and J shed 0 bases, with 16 bases lying between them. The CDR3: CAWFGGQLMNTEAFF. CDR3 coding DNA: TGTGCCTGGTTCGGGGGGCAGCTCATGAACACTGAAGCTTTCTTT.

The chain joins TRBV5-8 to TRBJ2-7; perhaps TRBD1 as D (6 bases). V was pared by 4 bases and J by 9 bases, with 14 bases between. The germline CDR1 and CDR2 sequences are SGHTS and YDEGEE. There are 12 residues in the CDR3. As DNA, the CDR3 is TGTGCCAGCAGCCTGATTAGACAGGCGCAGTACTTC. This codes for CASSLIRQAQYF. Full variable domain (missing parts from reference TRBV5-8 and TRBJ2-7): EAGVTQSPTHLIKTRGQQATLRCSPISGHTSVYWYQQALGLGLQFLLWYDEGEERNRGNFPPRFSGRQFPNYSSELNVNALELEDSALYLCASSLIRQAQYFGPGTRLTVT.

The chain carries TRBV6-5 and TRBJ2-7, with 10 nucleotides matching TRBD1. Losses at the gene ends were 1 base for V and 6 bases for J; bases not matched to a gene: 6. The CDR3 loop spans 15 amino acids. Germline lookup yields CDR1 MNHEY and CDR2 SVGAGI. The CDR3 nucleotides read TGTGCCAGCAGTTACTGGCGACAGGGGGCTCGCGAGCAGTACTTC. Translated: CASSYWRQGAREQYF.

The chain carries TRBV6-1 and TRBJ2-7, with 9 bases aligning to TRBD1. CDR1 and CDR2 (germline): MNHNS, SASEGT. The CDR3 contains 17 residues. Germline trimming cut 1 base from V and 5 bases from J; bases unmatched to any gene: 12. The CDR3: CASSEEGTGLVRDEQYF. The CDR3 coding sequence is TGTGCCAGCAGTGAAGAGGGGACAGGGTTGGTGAGAGACGAGCAGTACTTC.

The genes are TRBV20-1 and TRBJ2-1; D possibly corresponds to TRBD2 (5 bases). The CDR3 is made up of 11 amino acids. V dropped 6 bases and J dropped 9 bases, with 12 bases sitting between them. CDR1 is DFQATT, CDR2 SNEGSKA, per germline (reference sequence). CDR3 coding DNA: TGCAGTGCGCACACCGGGATTGAGCAGTTCTTC. It encodes CSAHTGIEQFF.

J is TRBJ2-3 and V is TRBV5-1; D is unresolved. The CDR3 is 13 residues long. V was shortened by 6 bases and J by 1 base, with 9 bases between the two germline ends. Germline V CDR1 and CDR2: SGHRS, YFSETQ. The CDR3 sequence is CASKASGTDTQYF. CDR3 sequence (DNA): TGCGCCAGCAAGGCAAGCGGCACAGATACGCAGTATTTT.

The chain uses TRBV4-3 and TRBJ2-5; 9 positions match TRBD2. After removal of 4 bases from V and 3 bases from J, the junction contained 6 bases not matched to a gene. This CDR3 contains 15 residues. CDR1 LGHNA and CDR2 YSLEER come from the germline V gene. CDR3 nucleotides: TGCGCCAGCAGCCCCCTTGGCGGGAGGGAAGAGACCCAGTACTTC. This sequence encodes CASSPLGGREETQYF.